This TCR beta chain was retrieved from a study of blood T cell repertoires in COVID-19. Looking at the study overall: Acute and convalescent COVID-19 samples came from the United States, Italy and Spain. T cells, B-cell-depleted T cells, or PBMCs supplied cDNA or gDNA.

In the original analysis: Amplification of reference gene primers was used by the study to estimate nucleated cell counts. This table comes from immunoSEQ multiplex PCR, and its TCRdb copy is limited to in-frame clones, with some not included. V and J calls and clone size are copied from that table; D and trimming were computed from the DNA. The table records 110,000 or so clones, roughly 84% of them present only once. Germline V CDR1 and CDR2: MDHEN, SYDVKM. CDR3 length: 13 amino acids. Trimming removed 5 bases from V and 9 bases from J, with 14 bases in between. Sequenced input: peripheral blood. The chain recombines TRBV28 with TRBJ2-1; maybe TRBD2 (5 bases). This receptor was obtained from a man aged 60-69 years with acute or convalescent COVID-19. CDR3 amino acids: CASSQDWSGEQFF. The CDR3 nucleotides read TGTGCCAGCAGTCAGGACTGGTCAGGTGAGCAGTTCTTC.